This entry lists 21 T cell receptor beta chains sequenced from one sample in a study of early stage breast cancer tumors. Method: immunoSEQ multiplex PCR; TCRdb's copy keeps in-frame clones and lacks some. The sample holds over 25,000 clones, under 75% seen once. Sequencing was carried out using blood. These TCRs come from a person in their fifties with breast cancer.

The J gene is TRBJ2-6, the V gene TRBV29-1, with 10 nucleotides matching TRBD1. The V gene end was trimmed by 4 bases and the J gene end by 0 bases; junction bases not matched to a gene: 6. Germline assignment: CDR1 SQVTM and CDR2 ANQGSEA. The CDR3 has 17 residues. The CDR3 nucleotides are TGCAGCGTTGTGGGACAGGGGTTTCCCTCTGGGGCCAACGTCCTGACTTTC. The encoded protein is CSVVGQGFPSGANVLTF.

The chain employs TRBV2 and TRBJ2-1; TRBD2 matches 11 bases. CDR3 length: 14 residues. V gave up 6 bases and J gave up 12 bases; unmatched junction bases: 10. Germline values: CDR1 SNHLY, CDR2 FYNNEI. DNA of the CDR3: TGTGCCAGCAGACCCGGGACTAGCGGTGGGGGGCAGTTCTTC. Encoded protein: CASRPGTSGGGQFF.

V is TRBV4-1 and J is TRBJ2-3, with TRBD2 identical over 7 bases. The CDR3 runs 16 residues. The germline CDR1 and CDR2 sequences are MGHRA and YSYEKL. Unmatched junction bases numbered 5, after V lost 0 bases and J lost 2 bases. CDR3: CASSQERGLDTDTQYF. The CDR3 DNA reads as TGCGCCAGCAGCCAAGAACGAGGACTAGACACAGATACGCAGTATTTT.

The rearrangement uses TRBV5-6 and TRBJ2-7, with D perhaps TRBD1 (5 bases). Germline CDR1 SGHDT, CDR2 YYEEEE. V was clipped by 0 bases and J by 1 base, with 5 bases between them. The length of the CDR3 is 13 residues. This CDR3 is CASSLGQSYEQYF. DNA of the CDR3: TGTGCCAGCAGCTTGGGACAGTCCTACGAGCAGTACTTC.

The chain couples TRBV19 to TRBJ1-1; D gene ambiguous. There are 16 residues in the CDR3. Per the germline V gene, CDR1 is LNHDA and CDR2 is SQIVND (reference sequence). Trimming removed 7 bases from V and 1 base from J, with 19 bases in between. CDR3 bases: TGTGCCAGTACCTCGGGGAGGGTAATACAGAACACTGAAGCTTTCTTT. Its translation: CASTSGRVIQNTEAFF.

The V and J genes are TRBV19 and TRBJ2-7, with D perhaps TRBD1 (6 bases). Germline CDR1 is LNHDA and CDR2 is SQIVND (reference sequence). V was trimmed by 4 bases and J by 2 bases, leaving 9 bases between them. This CDR3 has 13 residues. DNA for the CDR3: TGTGCCAGTAGTAGGGACACGGCCTACGAGCAGTACTTC. Amino acid sequence: CASSRDTAYEQYF.

CDR3 loop: CASSEQLNTEAFF. The CDR3 DNA reads TGTGCCAGCAGTGAGCAGCTGAACACTGAAGCTTTCTTT. This rearrangement joins TRBV6-1 to TRBJ1-1, with D unresolved. The CDR3 contains 13 residues. V was clipped by 3 bases and J by 0 bases, with 5 bases between them. The germline V gene has CDR1 MNHNS and CDR2 SASEGT.

The chain links TRBV4-3 to TRBJ2-7; D is possibly TRBD1 or TRBD2 (5 bases each). The CDR3 has 15 amino acids. V lost 0 bases and J lost 3, with 12 bases in between. The germline gives CDR1 LGHNA, CDR2 YSLEER. The CDR3 spells CASSQDKGSFYEQYF. For the CDR3, the DNA is TGCGCCAGCAGCCAAGATAAGGGGAGCTTCTACGAGCAGTACTTC.

This chain joins TRBV14 and TRBJ1-2, with a possible D match to TRBD1 (5 bases). Per germline, CDR1 SGHDN and CDR2 FVKESK. Trimming took off 1 base at V and 4 bases at J, with 7 bases between the two ends. The CDR3 spans 13 residues. The CDR3 spells CASSQGTFYGYTF. The CDR3 DNA reads as TGTGCCAGCAGCCAAGGGACATTCTATGGCTACACCTTC.

This clone appeared a single time. This chain uses TRBV15 with TRBJ1-4; TRBD1 might be the D (5 bases). Per germline, CDR1 LNHNV and CDR2 YYDKDF (reference sequence). The CDR3 runs to 17 residues. Trimming shortened V by 3 bases and J by 0 bases, and 14 bases separated the two germline ends. CDR3 protein: CATSRKAGYSTNEKLFF. The CDR3, as DNA: TGTGCCACCAGCAGGAAAGCAGGGTACTCAACTAATGAAAAACTGTTTTTT.

This chain links TRBV4-2 with TRBJ2-3; 9 positions agree with TRBD2. This CDR3 is 16 amino acids long. CDR1 and CDR2 (germline): LGHNA, YNFKEQ. Trimming took 1 base from V and 1 from J; bases not matched to a gene: 3. Here the CDR3 reads CASSQAAGGGTDTQYF. The CDR3 region has the DNA TGTGCCAGCAGCCAAGCAGCGGGAGGCGGCACAGATACGCAGTATTTT.

The chain joins TRBV6-6 to TRBJ2-1; no firm D call. Germline assignment: CDR1 MNHNY and CDR2 SVGAGI (reference sequence). The CDR3 has 13 amino acids. Trimming stripped 2 bases from V and 6 bases from J, with 8 bases between. The CDR3 region is CASSYKTRNEQFF. CDR3 bases: TGTGCCAGCAGTTACAAAACTCGCAATGAGCAGTTCTTC.

This clone was seen more than once but under ten times. The chain joins TRBV7-9 to TRBJ1-1; D gene unclear. The V and J ends lost 2 bases and 5 bases respectively, with 12 bases between them. The CDR3 runs to 14 residues. The germline gives CDR1 SEHNR, CDR2 FQNEAQ (reference sequence). CDR3 nucleotide sequence: TGTGCCAGCAGCTTACCCTACGGGGAAACTGAAGCTTTCTTT. Encoded protein: CASSLPYGETEAFF.

V is TRBV15 and J is TRBJ2-1, with D perhaps given as TRBD1 or TRBD2 (5 bases each). V lost 0 bases and J 9 bases, leaving 15 bases between the germline ends. In germline, CDR1 is LNHNV, CDR2 YYDKDF (reference sequence). The CDR3 length is 15 residues. Here the CDR3 reads CATSREVGRSGEQFF. CDR3 nucleotides: TGTGCCACCAGCAGAGAAGTGGGACGATCTGGTGAGCAGTTCTTC.

The gene calls are TRBV6-1 and TRBJ1-5, with D possibly matching TRBD1 (6 bases). This CDR3 region has 13 residues. The V end lost 6 bases, the J end lost 6 bases, and 12 bases lay between the germline ends. In germline, CDR1 is MNHNS, CDR2 SASEGT. The CDR3 sequence is CASRNREGQPQHF. CDR3 nucleotide sequence: TGTGCCAGCAGGAACAGGGAAGGTCAGCCCCAGCATTTT.

V gene TRBV10-1 combines with J gene TRBJ1-1; 7 nucleotides line up with TRBD1. Germline values: CDR1 WNHNN, CDR2 SYGVQD (reference sequence). The CDR3 spans 15 residues. The CDR3 sequence: CDKVRGGYERAEAFF. In DNA form, the CDR3 reads TGCGACAAAGTCAGGGGGGGGTACGAGAGGGCTGAAGCTTTCTTT.

The V gene is TRBV2, the J gene TRBJ1-1, with no clear D. Trimming left V 6 bases short and J 1 base short, with 9 bases between. CDR3 length: 13 amino acids. The germline V gene encodes CDR1 SNHLY and CDR2 FYNNEI. The CDR3: CASRRAENTEAFF. In DNA, the CDR3 is TGTGCCAGCAGGAGGGCGGAGAACACTGAAGCTTTCTTT.

The chain links TRBV2 to TRBJ2-1; D not resolved. This CDR3 is built from 13 residues. Trimming left V 6 bases short and J 0 bases short, with 6 bases between. Germline CDR1 is SNHLY and CDR2 is FYNNEI. For the CDR3, the DNA is TGTGCCAGCAGGCCTACCTCCTACAATGAGCAGTTCTTC. Translated, it gives CASRPTSYNEQFF.

The chain employs TRBV18 and TRBJ2-1; D is undetermined. Trimming removed 2 bases from V and 1 base from J, with 6 bases in between. CDR3 length equals 14 residues. Germline CDR1 is KGHSH and CDR2 is LQKENI. The CDR3 is CASSPIGSYNEQFF. The CDR3 DNA is TGTGCCAGCTCACCAATCGGTTCCTACAATGAGCAGTTCTTC.

This clone has more than one count but fewer than ten. V gene TRBV25-1 combines with J gene TRBJ2-7; 8 bases are shared with TRBD1. Germline V lookup: CDR1 MGHDK, CDR2 SYGVNS. V was pared by 10 bases and J by 6 bases, with 11 bases of the junction left unmatched. This CDR3 has 13 amino acids. As DNA, the CDR3 is TGTGCCACCTCAGGGACAGGATTAGGCGAGCAGTACTTC. The encoded protein is CATSGTGLGEQYF.

Only one count was recorded for this clone. This chain joins TRBV5-1 and TRBJ1-3; no firm D call. Deletions cut 0 bases from V and 3 bases from J, with 7 bases between. CDR3 length: 14 residues. Germline-derived CDR1 and CDR2 are SGHRS and YFSETQ. CDR3 sequence (DNA): TGCGCCAGCAGCTTGGAGGGCGGTGGAAACACCATATATTTT. This codes for CASSLEGGGNTIYF.